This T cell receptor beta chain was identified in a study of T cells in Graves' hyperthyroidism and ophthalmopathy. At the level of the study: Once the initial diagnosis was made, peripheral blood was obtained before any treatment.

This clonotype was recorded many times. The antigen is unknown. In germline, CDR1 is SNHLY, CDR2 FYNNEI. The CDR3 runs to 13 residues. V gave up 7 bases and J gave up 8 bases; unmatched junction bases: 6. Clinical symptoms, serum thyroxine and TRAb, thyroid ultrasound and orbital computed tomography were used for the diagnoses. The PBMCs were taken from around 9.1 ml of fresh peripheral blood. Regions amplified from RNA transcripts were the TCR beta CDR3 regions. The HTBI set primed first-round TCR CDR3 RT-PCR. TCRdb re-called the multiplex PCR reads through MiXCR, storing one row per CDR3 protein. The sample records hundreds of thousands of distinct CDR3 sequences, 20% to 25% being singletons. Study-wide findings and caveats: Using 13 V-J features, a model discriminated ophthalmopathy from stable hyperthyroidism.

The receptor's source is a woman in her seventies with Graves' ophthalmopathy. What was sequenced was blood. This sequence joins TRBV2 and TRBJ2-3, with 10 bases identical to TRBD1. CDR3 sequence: CASIGDRGSTQYF. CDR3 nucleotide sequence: TGTGCCAGCATAGGGGACAGGGGATCTACGCAGTATTTT.